A selection of T cell receptor beta chains follows, all from one sample in a study of cytomegalovirus exposure and HLA in healthy donors. TCRdb's copy holds only in-frame clones and misses some; the assay was immunoSEQ multiplex PCR. The sample carries over 150,000 clones, less than 85% recorded once. The specimen sequenced was PBMCs. The source is a man between 18 and 35 years old in good health and CMV-seronegative. Both conserved end residues are trimmed from each CDR3. Not all rows give a size; the values are once, few, many and, for expanded clones, a class.

clone_size v_call cdr3_aa
- TRBV2 ASRGQGWSNGYT
- TRBV27 ASTPLGANVLT
- TRBV7-2 ASSATTGGEGYEQY
- TRBV2 ASRDRGLWGYT
- TRBV4-3 ASSQDWAGGPLSYEQY
- TRBV25-1 ASSGPNEQF
- TRBV29-1 SVATGSSYEQY
- TRBV5-1 ASSSYRDPYEQY
once TRBV6-6 ASSQRDWESYEQY
- TRBV21-1 ASQARGSAGNTIY
- TRBV5-1 ASSSTSSGGTDTQY
once TRBV11-2 ASSLGGTSSYEQY
- TRBV15 ATSRGDSEKLF
once TRBV15 ATSSDRANTEAF
few TRBV6-5 ASSDWGRSEPQH
- TRBV7-9 ASSQNTRSGRSYEQY
- TRBV5-1 ASSFRQGAGDTQY
- TRBV18 ASSLDRTGGDYGYT
- TRBV5-1 ASSWGTGGGGETQY
- TRBV19 ASSMVSSGKHEQF
- TRBV2 ASSQNPRAADTEAF
- TRBV5-4 ASRDRKSSYNEQF
- TRBV29-1 SVVRDRGEQY
- TRBV15 ATSRARLQTGGSQPQH
many TRBV4-1 ASRQPGSGYT
- TRBV30 AWKSGSSGNTIY
- TRBV9 ASSETRGRDEQF
- TRBV6-5 ASGRAHYEQY
- TRBV7-9 ASSLNTGILTEAF
- TRBV11-3 ASSTPEGTQY
- TRBV10-2 ASISQGGTEAF
- TRBV9 ASSKQGLNTEAF
- TRBV9 ASRDPEAGEQF
- TRBV19 ASSILGGPSYEQY
- TRBV27 ASNQVRGLSQPQH
- TRBV19 ASSMKGGEDEQF
- TRBV10-3 AISSREVRELF
- TRBV5-4 ASSGSGTGGYEQY
- TRBV25-1 ASLLLLRERDSYEQY
- TRBV4-2 ASSLSGTATSYEQY
- TRBV4-2 ASSLGGDQETQY
few TRBV5-1 ASSPGGHTGELF